Listed below are T cell receptor beta chains from one sample, sequenced in a study of blood T cell repertoires in COVID-19. The method was immunoSEQ multiplex PCR; TCRdb's version includes in-frame clones alone and lacks a portion of them. The sample yields a few hundred thousand clones, 65% to 85% seen once. The sample consisted of peripheral blood. The source of these receptors is a woman aged 50 to 65 with acute or convalescent COVID-19. CDR3s include the opening cysteine and the closing phenylalanine or tryptophan. The order of the fields is D gene, CDR3 length, J gene, V gene, clone size, CDR3 DNA, CDR3 protein. The D gene is left open where the match is weak. Clone size appears in some rows only: once, few, many, or a class for an expanded clone.

D: -
length: 15
J: TRBJ1-2
V: TRBV10-1
size: -
DNA: TGCGCCAGCAGTGAGTCCCCAGGGGCCGACTATGGCTACACCTTC
CDR3: CASSESPGADYGYTF

D: -
length: 16
J: TRBJ1-6
V: TRBV3-1/TRBV3-2
size: -
DNA: TGTGCCAGCAGCCATGGGAAGGGGATCTATAATTCACCCCTCCACTTT
CDR3: CASSHGKGIYNSPLHF

D: -
length: 13
J: TRBJ1-4
V: TRBV7-6
size: -
DNA: TGTGCCAGCAGCCTCTCAACTAATGAAAAACTGTTTTTT
CDR3: CASSLSTNEKLFF

D: -
length: 14
J: TRBJ1-1
V: TRBV10-3
size: -
DNA: TGTGCCATCAGTGAGTCGACAGGGAACACTGAAGCTTTCTTT
CDR3: CAISESTGNTEAFF

D: TRBD1
length: 15
J: TRBJ1-1
V: TRBV5-1
size: -
DNA: TGCGCCAGCAGCTTTCTGGGACAGGGGGACACTGAAGCTTTCTTT
CDR3: CASSFLGQGDTEAFF

D: -
length: 13
J: TRBJ1-2
V: TRBV20-1
size: once
DNA: TGCAGTGCTAGTGCCCCGAGAAACTATGGCTACACCTTC
CDR3: CSASAPRNYGYTF

D: -
length: 16
J: TRBJ2-5
V: TRBV4-1
size: once
DNA: TGCGCCAGCAGCCAAGCCCCTCCACTCGGCCAAGAGACCCAGTACTTC
CDR3: CASSQAPPLGQETQYF

D: -
length: 14
J: TRBJ2-1
V: TRBV6-6
size: -
DNA: TGTGCCAGCCGACGGTTGGGTGGGGAGAATGAGCAGTTCTTC
CDR3: CASRRLGGENEQFF

D: -
length: 15
J: TRBJ1-1
V: TRBV7-2
size: few
DNA: TGTGCCAGCAGCTTAGACGTAACAGGGAACACTGAAGCTTTCTTT
CDR3: CASSLDVTGNTEAFF

D: -
length: 12
J: TRBJ1-2
V: TRBV5-4
size: -
DNA: TGTGCCAGCAGCTCCGAGGTAGGCTTTATCACCTTC
CDR3: CASSSEVGFITF

D: -
length: 14
J: TRBJ1-5
V: TRBV27
size: -
DNA: TGTGCCAGCAGTTTCCACAGGGAGAATCAGCCCCAGCATTTT
CDR3: CASSFHRENQPQHF

D: -
length: 15
J: TRBJ1-2
V: TRBV19
size: once
DNA: TGTGCCAGTAGTATTTTGAGTGGGAGGAACTATGGCTACACCTTC
CDR3: CASSILSGRNYGYTF

D: TRBD1
length: 16
J: TRBJ2-2
V: TRBV19
size: -
DNA: TGTGCCAGTAGTTCCTTTGGACAGGGGAACACCGGGGAGCTGTTTTTT
CDR3: CASSSFGQGNTGELFF

D: TRBD1
length: 15
J: TRBJ2-5
V: TRBV10-1
size: -
DNA: TGCGCCAGCAGTGAGGGGGGACAGGGGCAAGAGACCCAGTACTTC
CDR3: CASSEGGQGQETQYF

D: -
length: 13
J: TRBJ1-1
V: TRBV19
size: -
DNA: TGTGCCAGTAGTATAGGAGTGAACACTGAAGCTTTCTTT
CDR3: CASSIGVNTEAFF

D: -
length: 13
J: TRBJ2-3
V: TRBV12-3/TRBV12-4
size: -
DNA: TGTGCCAGCAGTTCCCCCCCAGCGGATACGCAGTATTTT
CDR3: CASSSPPADTQYF

D: TRBD1
length: 16
J: TRBJ2-2
V: TRBV10-3
size: -
DNA: TGTGCCATCAGTCCTTCGACAGGGGAGAACACCGGGGAGCTGTTTTTT
CDR3: CAISPSTGENTGELFF

D: TRBD1
length: 15
J: TRBJ2-7
V: TRBV18
size: few
DNA: TGTGCCAGCTCAATAACCGGGACAGTCTCCTACGAGCAGTACTTC
CDR3: CASSITGTVSYEQYF

D: -
length: 12
J: TRBJ1-2
V: TRBV2
size: -
DNA: TGTGCCAGCAGCCTGGCGGGGGATGGCTACACCTTC
CDR3: CASSLAGDGYTF

D: TRBD2
length: 15
J: TRBJ2-7
V: TRBV7-9
size: -
DNA: TGTGCCAGCAGCTTTAATTCGGGAGGGCCGGGGGAGCAGTACTTC
CDR3: CASSFNSGGPGEQYF

D: TRBD2
length: 16
J: TRBJ2-1
V: TRBV7-7
size: -
DNA: TGTGCCAGCAGCTTAGGTGGTGGGACTAGGGTCAATGAGCAGTTCTTC
CDR3: CASSLGGGTRVNEQFF

D: -
length: 13
J: TRBJ2-6
V: TRBV29-1
size: -
DNA: TGCGGGACTGCAAATTCTGGGGCCAACGTCCTGACTTTC
CDR3: CGTANSGANVLTF

D: TRBD1
length: 11
J: TRBJ2-1
V: TRBV20-1
size: -
DNA: TGCAGTGCTGGGGACAGGGGCGAGCAGTTCTTC
CDR3: CSAGDRGEQFF

D: TRBD2
length: 15
J: TRBJ2-5
V: TRBV19
size: -
DNA: TGTGCCAGTAGTAGGGGACTAGGGGGAAAAGAGACCCAGTACTTC
CDR3: CASSRGLGGKETQYF

D: -
length: 13
J: TRBJ1-2
V: TRBV4-3
size: -
DNA: TGCGCCAGCAGCCAAGGCAGGAACTATGGCTACACCTTC
CDR3: CASSQGRNYGYTF

D: -
length: 13
J: TRBJ1-5
V: TRBV5-8
size: few
DNA: TGTGCCAGCAGCTTGGTAGCTTATCAGCCCCAGCATTTT
CDR3: CASSLVAYQPQHF

D: -
length: 13
J: TRBJ2-5
V: TRBV6-2/TRBV6-3
size: -
DNA: TGTGCCAGCAGTCGGGGGTTCCAAGAGACCCAGTACTTC
CDR3: CASSRGFQETQYF

D: -
length: 15
J: TRBJ2-1
V: TRBV3-1/TRBV3-2
size: -
DNA: TGTGCCAGCACCGGCAGCGCCAGCTCCTACAATGAGCAGTTCTTC
CDR3: CASTGSASSYNEQFF

D: -
length: 11
J: TRBJ2-3
V: TRBV11-3
size: -
DNA: TGTGCCAGCAGCGCGAAGGATACGCAGTATTTT
CDR3: CASSAKDTQYF

D: TRBD1
length: 15
J: TRBJ1-3
V: TRBV6-5
size: once
DNA: TGTGCCAGCAGCCGCGGGGGACAGGGGGGAAACACCATATATTTT
CDR3: CASSRGGQGGNTIYF

D: -
length: 13
J: TRBJ1-1
V: TRBV5-5
size: once
DNA: TGTGCCAGCAGCCCGGAAACGGGGTCCGAAGCTTTCTTT
CDR3: CASSPETGSEAFF

D: -
length: 12
J: TRBJ1-5
V: TRBV2
size: -
DNA: TGTGCCAGCAGGGAGAGCAATCAGCCCCAGCATTTT
CDR3: CASRESNQPQHF

D: -
length: 15
J: TRBJ1-5
V: TRBV4-1
size: -
DNA: TGCGCCAGCAGTCAACAGGTTACGAGTAGGCAGCCCCAGCATTTT
CDR3: CASSQQVTSRQPQHF

D: TRBD1
length: 14
J: TRBJ1-2
V: TRBV7-2
size: -
DNA: TGTGCCAGCAGCGCTAGGGACAGAAACTATGGCTACACCTTC
CDR3: CASSARDRNYGYTF

D: TRBD1
length: 13
J: TRBJ1-1
V: TRBV19
size: -
DNA: TGTGCCAGCACGGGACAGGGGTACACTGAAGCTTTCTTT
CDR3: CASTGQGYTEAFF

D: TRBD2
length: 15
J: TRBJ2-5
V: TRBV6-5
size: -
DNA: TGTGCCAGCAGTTACTCGGGACTAGGCGTAGAGACCCAGTACTTC
CDR3: CASSYSGLGVETQYF